This T cell receptor (beta chain) appears in the sequencing data of a study of blood T cell repertoires in COVID-19. Background on the study: Samples representing acute and convalescent COVID-19 were sourced from the United States, Italy and Spain. Sources were T cells, B-cell-depleted T cells, or PBMCs; the material itself was cDNA or gDNA.

Original handling: For nucleated cells, counts were estimated from reference gene primer amplification. TCRdb's copy holds only in-frame clones and misses some; the assay was immunoSEQ multiplex PCR. Clone size and V and J calls were adopted from that table, with D and trimming inferred from the DNA. The sample consists of 140,000 to 150,000 clones, more than 80% of them appearing once. The trim removed 5 bases at V and 8 bases at J, leaving 4 bases unmatched. Looked up from germline, CDR1 is SNHLY and CDR2 is FYNNEI. This CDR3 region has 12 residues. This clone appeared once. This chain links TRBV2 with TRBJ1-2, with 8 bases matching TRBD1. This sequence originates from a human donor with acute or convalescent COVID-19. The donor label of this sample is uncertain. Sequencing input: peripheral blood. The CDR3: CASSYDRGGYTF. The DNA for the CDR3 is TGTGCCAGCAGTTACGACAGGGGAGGCTACACCTTC.